These 28 T cell receptor beta chains were sequenced from one sample in a study of T-cell reconstitution after alpha-beta-depleted transplantation in children. The TCRbeta library incorporated unique molecular identifiers. From the PCR reads, TCRdb called clonotypes with MiXCR, one entry per CDR3 protein. Among 350,000 to 400,000 distinct CDR3 sequences listed, about an eighth were seen once. Sequencing was performed on PBMCs, taken from the stem cell graft. Receptor source: a human donor who donated a stem cell graft to a child with Fanconi anemia.

This rearrangement joins TRBV5-1 to TRBJ1-5; D possibly corresponds to TRBD1 (5 bases). The CDR3 has 15 amino acids. Per the germline V gene, CDR1 is SGHRS and CDR2 is YFSETQ. Trimming stripped 1 base from V and 0 bases from J, with 8 bases between. DNA of the CDR3: TGCGCCAGCAGCTTGTCCACAGGTAGCAATCAGCCCCAGCATTTT. Encoded protein: CASSLSTGSNQPQHF.

The table lists this clonotype with a few counts. J is TRBJ2-7 and V is TRBV7-9, with D possibly matching TRBD1 (6 bases). The V and J ends lost 5 bases and 1 base respectively, with 15 bases between them. Germline V gene lookup returns CDR1 SEHNR and CDR2 FQNEAQ (reference sequence). The CDR3 length is 15 residues. This CDR3 reads CASSLRQGTSYEQYF. CDR3 nucleotides: TGTGCCAGCAGCCTCCGGCAGGGGACGTCCTACGAGCAGTACTTC.

This clonotype showed up many times. This rearrangement joins TRBV9 to TRBJ2-5; possible D gene TRBD2, 5 bases. Trimming pared 0 bases from V and 4 bases from J, leaving 13 bases between. Germline-derived CDR1 and CDR2 are SGDLS and YYNGEE. CDR3 size: 15 residues. CDR3 region: CASSVGGGVAETQYF. CDR3 nucleotides: TGTGCCAGCAGCGTAGGAGGAGGAGTGGCAGAGACCCAGTACTTC.

V and J are TRBV10-3 and TRBJ2-7; D is tentatively TRBD1 or TRBD2 (6 bases each). Germline V gene lookup returns CDR1 ENHRY and CDR2 SYGVKD. This CDR3 has 17 residues. V was trimmed by 4 bases and J by 0 bases, leaving 19 bases between them. CDR3 DNA: TGTGCCATCAGTGGGGGGGCCAGGGAGTTGAGCTCCTACGAGCAGTACTTC. It translates to CAISGGARELSSYEQYF.

A few counts support this clonotype. This chain uses TRBV2 with TRBJ1-4; D remains ambiguous. V was shortened by 6 bases and J by 5 bases, with 10 bases between the two germline ends. In germline, CDR1 is SNHLY, CDR2 FYNNEI. The CDR3 length is 13 residues. CDR3 residues: CASRPTNNEKLFF. CDR3 nucleotide sequence: TGTGCCAGCAGACCGACTAACAATGAAAAACTGTTTTTT. Combining the CDR3 with reference TRBV2 and TRBJ1-4 gives the whole variable domain EPEVTQTPSHQVTQMGQEVILRCVPISNHLYFYWYRQILGQKVEFLVSFYNNEISEKSEIFDDQFSVERPDGSNFTLKIRSTKLEDSAMYFCASRPTNNEKLFFGSGTQLSVL.

CDR3 DNA sequence: TGTGCCAGCAGTTACGGTTTCTCCGGCAATGAGCAGTTCTTC. It codes for CASSYGFSGNEQFF. This sequence joins TRBV6-2 or TRBV6-3 and TRBJ2-1; D remains unclear. Germline loops: CDR1 MNHEY, CDR2 SVGEGT. The V gene lost 2 bases and the J gene lost 6 bases, with 11 bases spanning the gap. This CDR3 comprises 14 residues.

This clonotype occurred a few times. The chain is built from TRBV27 and TRBJ1-1; D remains unclear. Germline V gene sequence: CDR1 MNHEY, CDR2 SMNVEV (reference sequence). The CDR3 is made up of 15 amino acids. Trimming cost V 7 bases and J 0 bases, with 15 bases left between them. The CDR3 is CASKRVGRLNTEAFF. The CDR3 DNA reads TGTGCCAGCAAGAGAGTCGGGAGATTGAACACTGAAGCTTTCTTT.

A few counts support this clonotype. The chain uses TRBV11-1 and TRBJ1-1, with D perhaps matching TRBD1 (6 bases). V dropped 6 bases and J dropped 3 bases, with 32 bases sitting between them. The germline gives CDR1 SGHAT, CDR2 FQDESV (reference sequence). The CDR3 spans 20 residues. CDR3 sequence reads: CASSPNRFFDVRGADTEAFF. CDR3 coding DNA: TGTGCCAGCAGTCCTAACCGTTTTTTTGACGTCAGGGGTGCGGACACTGAAGCTTTCTTT.

The chain uses TRBV28 and TRBJ2-4; D gene unclear. The V end was cut by 5 bases, the J end by 0 bases, with 17 bases between. The CDR3 length is 17 residues. CDR1 and CDR2 from the germline V gene are MDHEN and SYDVKM. The CDR3 DNA follows: TGTGCCAGCAGTCCTTGGACGGTAGTTCTAGCCAAAAACATTCAGTACTTC. It codes for CASSPWTVVLAKNIQYF.

Notes on this clonotype: One junction end disagrees with the germline gene, perhaps due to a read error. The CDR3 region has the DNA TGTGCCAGCAGCCCTCAACATGATCCTCGTACCTTT. Protein sequence: CASSPQHDPRTF. This chain joins TRBV14 and TRBJ1-1; D not certain. This CDR3 has 12 amino acids. Germline lookup yields CDR1 SGHDN and CDR2 FVKESK.

This clonotype was counted only a few times. The genes are TRBV20-1 and TRBJ2-1, with 7 nucleotides matching TRBD1. The CDR3 is made up of 13 amino acids. Germline CDR1 and CDR2: DFQATT and SNEGSKA (reference sequence). J was trimmed by 3 bases and V by 5 bases; bases with no gene match: 4. The CDR3 coding sequence is TGCAGTGCTTACAGGGGAAACTACAATGAGCAGTTCTTC. The encoded protein is CSAYRGNYNEQFF.

CDR3 nucleotide sequence: TGTGCCAGCAGCCCCCAGGGGTTAGCGGGTGAGGGTGAGACCCAGTACTTC. Translation gives CASSPQGLAGEGETQYF. The chain has TRBV11-2 and TRBJ2-5, with D perhaps TRBD2 (7 bases). Germline CDR1 SGHAT, CDR2 FQNNGV. The CDR3 consists of 17 residues. V lost 5 bases and J 5 bases, leaving 24 bases between the germline ends.

The rearrangement joins TRBV20-1 to TRBJ1-5; D is possibly TRBD1 (5 bases). The germline gives CDR1 DFQATT, CDR2 SNEGSKA (reference sequence). Trimming removed 0 bases from V and 3 bases from J, with 18 bases in between. The CDR3 length is 17 residues. The CDR3 region is CSARDTGRGVVNQPQHF. In DNA, the CDR3 is TGCAGTGCTAGAGATACGGGACGGGGAGTGGTCAATCAGCCCCAGCATTTT.

This clonotype was found a few times. The chain recombines TRBV4-3 with TRBJ1-2; 7 nucleotides match TRBD1. This CDR3 spans 16 amino acids. J was trimmed by 4 bases and V by 0 bases; bases with no gene match: 8. Per germline, CDR1 LGHNA and CDR2 YSLEER. The CDR3 coding sequence is TGCGCCAGCAGCCAAGATAGCGGACAGGAAACCTATGGCTACACCTTC. It specifies CASSQDSGQETYGYTF.

This clonotype was seen a few times. V usage is TRBV12-3 or TRBV12-4 and J usage is TRBJ1-2; D ambiguous. Trimming removed 7 bases at V and 5 bases at J, with 11 bases between. The CDR3 totals 12 residues. This CDR3 reads CASTLGDYGYTF. Written as DNA, the CDR3 is TGTGCCAGCACCTTGGGAGATTATGGCTACACCTTC.

This clonotype has ten or more counts. This chain links TRBV6-4 with TRBJ2-1, with D possibly TRBD2 on 5 matching bases. Germline CDR1 is MRHNA and CDR2 is SNTAGT. V was shortened by 3 bases and J by 5 bases, with 11 bases between the two germline ends. The CDR3 totals 14 residues. The chain's CDR3 is CASSDSLGHNEQFF. The CDR3 DNA reads TGTGCCAGCAGTGATTCACTAGGCCACAATGAGCAGTTCTTC.

This clonotype was seen ten or more times. The chain uses TRBV7-9 and TRBJ2-3; unclear D gene. The CDR3 extends over 13 amino acids. V was shortened by 3 bases and J by 5 bases, with 9 bases between the two germline ends. Germline CDR1 SEHNR, CDR2 FQNEAQ (reference sequence). Written as DNA, the CDR3 is TGTGCCAGCAGCTTTGGGTTTATAGATACGCAGTATTTT. Amino acid sequence: CASSFGFIDTQYF.

This clonotype was seen more than once but under ten times. This chain joins TRBV7-3 and TRBJ2-1; 7 nucleotides match TRBD1. The CDR3 has 14 amino acids. Looked up from germline, CDR1 is SGHTA and CDR2 is FQGTGA. Trimming took 5 bases from V and 8 from J; bases not matched to a gene: 9. The CDR3 sequence is CASSRRQGFDEQFF. CDR3 nucleotides: TGTGCCAGCAGCCGGAGACAGGGATTCGATGAGCAGTTCTTC.

This clonotype was observed many times. This chain joins TRBV27 and TRBJ2-7; maybe TRBD2 (5 bases). The V gene's germline CDR1 is MNHEY and CDR2 SMNVEV (reference sequence). Trimming left V 0 bases short and J 0 bases short, with 9 bases between. The CDR3 has 15 residues. In DNA, the CDR3 is TGTGCCAGCAGTTTATCGGACTCCAGCTCCTACGAGCAGTACTTC. Protein sequence: CASSLSDSSSYEQYF.

This sequence joins TRBV29-1 and TRBJ2-1, with TRBD1 matching over 8 bases. The CDR3 sequence is 13 residues long. V gave up 1 base and J gave up 7 bases; unmatched junction bases: 3. Per the germline V gene, CDR1 is SQVTM and CDR2 is ANQGSEA. DNA for the CDR3: TGCAGCGTTGAAGGGACAGGGCTTAATGAGCAGTTCTTC. Translation gives CSVEGTGLNEQFF.

V gene TRBV12-3 or TRBV12-4 combines with J gene TRBJ2-5, with TRBD1 matching over 12 bases. This CDR3 spans 16 amino acids. The junction had 10 bases not matched to a gene; V was cut back by 7 bases and J by 4 bases. CDR3 residues: CASTRDRGLGVETQYF. The CDR3 coding sequence is TGTGCCAGCACGAGGGACAGGGGGCTTGGAGTAGAGACCCAGTACTTC.

This clonotype was observed a handful of times. V is TRBV3-1 and J is TRBJ2-7; the D gene is possibly TRBD1 (5 bases). Trimming shortened V by 0 bases and J by 3 bases, and 15 bases separated the two germline ends. This CDR3 region has 16 residues. Germline assignment: CDR1 LGHDT and CDR2 YNNKEL (reference sequence). CDR3: CASSQDEWGLSYEQYF. CDR3 coding DNA: TGTGCCAGCAGCCAAGATGAGTGGGGCTTAAGCTACGAGCAGTACTTC.

This clonotype showed up just a few times. The chain joins TRBV18 to TRBJ2-3; TRBD2 aligns across 7 bases. After removal of 3 bases from V and 4 bases from J, the junction contained 4 bases not matched to a gene. Germline loops: CDR1 KGHSH, CDR2 LQKENI. The length of the CDR3 is 14 residues. The CDR3 nucleotides are TGTGCCAGCTCACCGGGGAGGGCAGCAGATACGCAGTATTTT. Translated: CASSPGRAADTQYF.

This clonotype was found many times. This chain joins TRBV12-3 or TRBV12-4 and TRBJ1-5; D not resolved. Trimming stripped 7 bases from V and 5 bases from J, with 12 bases between. The CDR3 extends over 13 amino acids. CDR3 region: CASNHDGYQPQHF. The CDR3 region has the DNA TGTGCCAGCAACCATGACGGGTATCAGCCCCAGCATTTT.

This clonotype has ten or more counts. The CDR3 DNA follows: TGCAGCGCGGGACTAGTTAGGGAGACCCAGTACTTC. Protein sequence: CSAGLVRETQYF. J is TRBJ2-5 and V is TRBV29-1; 8 bases are shared with TRBD2. The trim removed 7 bases at V and 5 bases at J, leaving 6 bases unmatched. Germline V gives CDR1 SQVTM, CDR2 ANQGSEA. This CDR3 region has 12 residues.

This clonotype was observed a few times. The chain couples TRBV12-3 or TRBV12-4 to TRBJ2-3; TRBD2 might be the D (5 bases). V shed 5 bases and J shed 7 bases, with 7 bases lying between them. CDR3 length: 11 amino acids. The CDR3 nucleotides read TGTGCCAGCAGTAAGGACTATACGCAGTATTTT. The encoded protein is CASSKDYTQYF.

This clonotype was detected only a few times. V and J are TRBV12-3 or TRBV12-4 and TRBJ2-5; 8 nucleotides match TRBD1. Trimming cost V 5 bases and J 4 bases; bases outside gene matches: 6. CDR3 length: 14 residues. DNA of the CDR3: TGTGCCAGCAGTCCCCACGACAGGGGAGAGACCCAGTACTTC. As protein: CASSPHDRGETQYF.

This clonotype was recorded at least ten times. The rearrangement links TRBV7-2 to TRBJ2-3, with 11 bases identical to TRBD2. The CDR3 length is 16 residues. Trimming cost V 4 bases and J 4 bases; bases outside gene matches: 7. Per germline, CDR1 SGHTA and CDR2 FQGNSA. The CDR3 nucleotides read TGTGCCAGCAGCTCTCTTAGCGGGGGGGTCTCAGATACGCAGTATTTT. Translated, it gives CASSSLSGGVSDTQYF. The variable domain in full, with the rest retrieved from reference TRBV7-2 and TRBJ2-3, is GAGVSQSPSNKVTEKGKDVELRCDPISGHTALYWYRQSLGQGLEFLIYFQGNSAPDKSGLPSDRFSAERTGGSVSTLTIQRTQQEDSAVYLCASSSLSGGVSDTQYFGPGTRLTVL.